The T cell receptor (beta chain) described here comes from a study of CD8+ T cells in alopecia areata (dated by TCRdb to 2016 to 2019). Regarding the complete study: Treated patients were enrolled in an open-label pilot trial of oral tofacitinib at 5 to 10 mg twice daily for moderate-to-severe alopecia areata. Disease severity in treated patients was measured with the SALT score, which quantifies the percentage of affected scalp surface area. Biopsies were taken from tofacitinib-treated patients at baseline and at 4 and 24 weeks of treatment, and a later scalp biopsy was taken in several of the tofacitinib-treated patients. Scalp clonality was compared across normal scalp (n=4), patchy alopecia areata scalp (n=8), and alopecia totalis/universalis scalp (n=8). Patients stayed on tofacitinib for 6 to 18 months and then had 6 months of follow-up off drug so that delayed response and recurrence could be assessed. RNA was extracted with the PAXgene miRNA kit for fixed scalp, the miRNeasy kit for PBMCs, and the RNeasy kit for mouse skin. Scalp tissue and sorted CD4+ and CD8+ peripheral blood T cells from patchy and totalis/universalis alopecia areata patients and from healthy controls were covered by human TCRbeta sequencing. immunoSEQ multiplex PCR using 35 Vbeta forward primers and 13 Jbeta reverse primers was used to amplify TCRbeta CDR3 regions. The study used high-throughput TCRbeta sequencing to examine T cell clonal expansion in alopecia areata, in both the C3H/HeJ mouse model and human patients.

What this sample's treatment or condition label stands for: oral pan-JAK inhibitor, 5-10 mg twice daily. Lesional scalp punch biopsies and peripheral blood were collected from alopecia areata patients. After PBMCs were isolated by density centrifugation and stained for CD3, CD4 and CD8, a FACSAria was used to sort CD4+ and CD8+ T cells. CDR1 and CDR2 were assigned from the germline V gene as MNHEY and SVGAGI. The CDR3 holds 15 amino acids from the cysteine to the phenylalanine. Left in the record is the CDR3 DNA by itself, 45 bases read in frame from the first base. The junction shows trimming of 5 bases on V and 5 bases on J, and the gene matches do not reach 9 bases of it. The library was produced with the immunoSEQ multiplex PCR assay. RNA was extracted from all samples and reverse transcribed into cDNA, which served as template for TCR sequencing. First-strand cDNA was synthesized using SuperScript III with a 2:1 mix of oligo-dT and random hexamers. A synthetic immune receptor repertoire was used to assess amplification bias, and residual bias was removed computationally. The study's processing was this. Raw reads were preprocessed for error removal, and CDR3 was defined according to IMGT conventions as running from the conserved cysteine to phenylalanine. Clonality was computed as 1 minus the Shannon entropy, with the entropy normalized by log2 of the number of productive unique TCRs. Whether each scalp clone was CD4 or CD8 was inferred by checking scalp TCRbeta sequences against the CD4 and CD8 repertoires from sorted blood. TCRdb limited this immuneACCESS table to in-frame rearrangements with V and J called. A share of clones is missing; checked studies link under half to unresolved V genes, and the rest is unexplained. The V and J calls and the clone size are those of that table, but D and trimming were determined from the DNA. This sample gives more than 200,000 clones in total; approximately 65% of them show up just once. About 1.2% of the sample belongs to the ten largest clones.

On this clone itself: The clone's antigen remains unknown. Base qualities are not provided; no much larger clone lies one nucleotide away.

Paper-wide results and their limitations: Scalp TCR repertoire analysis is complicated because resident alphabeta T cells in normal human skin are also sequenced, whereas mouse skin is dominated by gammadelta T cells. Many expanded lesional clones were found to persist in scalp and blood during tofacitinib treatment, and relapse after treatment cessation may be partly explained by this persistence. Because the treated cohort was small and had only one nonresponder, larger studies are needed to examine links between baseline CD8+ expansion and response. Tofacitinib significantly lowered scalp clonality and the number of expanded CD8+ clones among the top 100 scalp clones. TCR sequences shared between patients were less clear than in mice, possibly partly because of HLA diversity in the patient population. Lesional scalp, especially in alopecia totalis/universalis, showed higher clonality and more expanded CD8+ clones than normal scalp, suggesting antigenic drive.

Sample: CD4+ T cells sorted from blood, taken between weeks 44 and 45, from a patient treated with tofacitinib. The receptor's source is a human donor with alopecia areata. The receptor chain draws on TRBV6-5 and TRBJ1-2; 9 nucleotides in the junction match TRBD1. Here is the DNA: TGTGCCAGCAGTCCAGACTGGGACAGGGTATATGGCTACACCTTC. It is translated as CASSPDWDRVYGYTF.